Below are 14 T cell receptor beta chains sequenced from a single sample in a study of blood T cell repertoires in COVID-19. Using immunoSEQ multiplex PCR, the repertoire was profiled, and TCRdb retains in-frame clones only, with some absent. The data show over 140,000 clones, 75% to 80% seen once. The sequenced material came from peripheral blood. These receptors came from a woman aged 50 to 65 with active or convalescent COVID-19.

This clone was seen only once. The CDR3 here is CASSQGSGYGNTIYF. Written as DNA, the CDR3 is TGTGCCAGCAGCCAAGGGTCAGGGTACGGAAACACCATATATTTT. The V call is TRBV14, the J call TRBJ1-3, with a tentative D call TRBD1 (5 bases). Trimming pared 1 base from V and 4 bases from J, leaving 11 bases between. The CDR3 length is 15 residues. Germline V CDR1 and CDR2: SGHDN, FVKESK.

A few counts support this clone. Other DNA sequences in this specimen translate into the identical CDR3. The V and J genes are TRBV5-1 and TRBJ2-1, with 9 bases fitting TRBD2. The CDR3 length is 14 residues. CDR1 SGHRS and CDR2 YFSETQ come from the germline V gene. V trimming: 0 bases; J trimming: 6 bases; junction bases outside the gene matches: 1. The CDR3, as DNA: TGCGCCAGCAGCTTGGCTAGCGGGACCAATGAGCAGTTCTTC. Amino acid sequence: CASSLASGTNEQFF. The full variable domain, completed using reference TRBV5-1 and TRBJ2-1, is KAGVTQTPRYLIKTRGQQVTLSCSPISGHRSVSWYQQTPGQGLQFLFEYFSETQRNKGNFPGRFSGRQFSNSRSEMNVSTLELGDSALYLCASSLASGTNEQFFGPGTRLTVL.

This chain joins TRBV14 and TRBJ2-5; no clear D. Germline V lookup: CDR1 SGHDN, CDR2 FVKESK. The CDR3 has 12 residues. Between the trimmed V and J ends, which lost 0 bases and 5 bases, there was a span of 4 bases. CDR3 region: CASSQDEETQYF. DNA for the CDR3: TGTGCCAGCAGCCAAGATGAGGAGACCCAGTACTTC.

The chain couples TRBV6-5 to TRBJ2-7; the match to TRBD2 covers 10 bases. The length of the CDR3 is 14 residues. CDR1 is MNHEY and CDR2 is SVGAGI in the germline V gene. Germline trimming cut 5 bases from V and 4 bases from J; bases unmatched to any gene: 5. CDR3 loop: CASSPRTSGYEQYF. The CDR3 DNA reads as TGTGCCAGCAGTCCCAGGACTAGCGGTTACGAGCAGTACTTC.

With respect to this clone: Other DNA sequences within the sample encode an identical CDR3. The rearrangement joins TRBV7-2 to TRBJ1-1, with D hard to call. Germline V CDR1 and CDR2: SGHTA, FQGNSA. The CDR3 is made up of 13 amino acids. The V gene lost 0 bases and the J gene lost 1 base, with 3 bases spanning the gap. CDR3 protein: CASSLAANTEAFF. CDR3 DNA sequence: TGTGCCAGCAGCTTAGCAGCGAACACTGAAGCTTTCTTT. The complete variable domain, with remaining parts taken from reference TRBV7-2 and TRBJ1-1, reads GAGVSQSPSNKVTEKGKDVELRCDPISGHTALYWYRQSLGQGLEFLIYFQGNSAPDKSGLPSDRFSAERTGGSVSTLTIQRTQQEDSAVYLCASSLAANTEAFFGQGTRLTVV.

For the CDR3, the DNA is TGTGCCAGCAGCTTAGGGGGGGACAGCCCAAATTCACCCCTCCACTTT. Translated, it gives CASSLGGDSPNSPLHF. The rearrangement links TRBV7-9 to TRBJ1-6, with TRBD1 identical over 7 bases. V dropped 1 base and J dropped 7; count of bases not matched to a gene: 7. Germline CDR1 SEHNR, CDR2 FQNEAQ (reference sequence). There are 16 residues in the CDR3.

This clone was observed once. The V and J genes are TRBV7-2 and TRBJ1-2, with 8 nucleotides matching TRBD1. Germline CDR1 SGHTA, CDR2 FQGNSA. The trim removed 6 bases at V and 0 bases at J, leaving 0 bases unmatched. The CDR3 sequence is 13 residues long. This CDR3 reads CASRQGANYGYTF. The CDR3, as DNA: TGTGCCAGCAGACAGGGGGCTAACTATGGCTACACCTTC.

The V and J genes are TRBV7-2 and TRBJ2-7; perhaps TRBD2 as D (6 bases). The V and J ends lost 2 bases and 6 bases respectively, with 23 bases between them. The CDR3 has 17 amino acids. Germline V gene data show CDR1 as SGHTA and CDR2 as FQGNSA. The CDR3 coding sequence is TGTGCCAGCAGCTTAAAATGGTCTAGCGATAAGGGAGGCGAGCAGTACTTC. Its translation is CASSLKWSSDKGGEQYF.

The rearrangement joins TRBV4-3 to TRBJ2-1, with D unresolved. V was shortened by 0 bases and J by 6 bases, with 18 bases between the two germline ends. Germline loops: CDR1 LGHNA, CDR2 YSLEER. This CDR3 region has 17 residues. CDR3 in amino acids: CASSQDGKVWARNEQFF. In DNA form, the CDR3 reads TGCGCCAGCAGCCAAGATGGCAAGGTCTGGGCTCGCAATGAGCAGTTCTTC.

The gene calls are TRBV19 and TRBJ1-1; maybe TRBD1 (5 bases). V lost 1 base to trimming and J lost 3 bases, with 6 bases between them. The CDR3 contains 13 residues. Germline V lookup: CDR1 LNHDA, CDR2 SQIVND (reference sequence). CDR3 loop: CASSIGRDTEAFF. The CDR3 nucleotides read TGTGCCAGTAGTATAGGCAGGGACACTGAAGCTTTCTTT.

This chain uses TRBV21-1 with TRBJ1-1. TRBV21-1 is reported as a pseudogene. CDR3 length equals 14 residues. The CDR3 reads CASSPPTGGTEAFF. CDR3 bases: TGTGCCAGCAGCCCACCGACGGGGGGGACTGAAGCTTTCTTT.

This clone was recorded at least ten times. The chain has TRBV2 and TRBJ2-7; TRBD1 matches 9 bases. Germline loops: CDR1 SNHLY, CDR2 FYNNEI. V lost 6 bases, J lost 4 bases, and 7 bases stayed unmatched. The CDR3 is 14 residues long. The CDR3: CASSTGTGSYEQYF. In DNA, the CDR3 is TGTGCCAGCAGCACCGGGACAGGGTCGTACGAGCAGTACTTC.

The chain joins TRBV9 to TRBJ2-2; 11 bases map to TRBD1. J lost 3 bases, V lost 5 bases, and 0 bases had no gene match. CDR1 is SGDLS, CDR2 YYNGEE, per germline. The CDR3 sequence is 14 residues long. The CDR3 protein is CASRGQGDTGELFF. In DNA form, the CDR3 reads TGTGCCAGCAGGGGACAGGGGGACACCGGGGAGCTGTTTTTT.

This clone came up once. This sequence joins TRBV9 and TRBJ1-2; 7 bases line up with TRBD1. The CDR3 sequence is 15 residues long. Germline V gene data show CDR1 as SGDLS and CDR2 as YYNGEE. V lost 4 bases to trimming and J lost 1 base; unmatched junction nucleotides: 7. CDR3 sequence: CASSSRTGDNYGYTF. DNA of the CDR3: TGTGCCAGCAGCTCCCGGACAGGTGATAACTATGGCTACACCTTC.